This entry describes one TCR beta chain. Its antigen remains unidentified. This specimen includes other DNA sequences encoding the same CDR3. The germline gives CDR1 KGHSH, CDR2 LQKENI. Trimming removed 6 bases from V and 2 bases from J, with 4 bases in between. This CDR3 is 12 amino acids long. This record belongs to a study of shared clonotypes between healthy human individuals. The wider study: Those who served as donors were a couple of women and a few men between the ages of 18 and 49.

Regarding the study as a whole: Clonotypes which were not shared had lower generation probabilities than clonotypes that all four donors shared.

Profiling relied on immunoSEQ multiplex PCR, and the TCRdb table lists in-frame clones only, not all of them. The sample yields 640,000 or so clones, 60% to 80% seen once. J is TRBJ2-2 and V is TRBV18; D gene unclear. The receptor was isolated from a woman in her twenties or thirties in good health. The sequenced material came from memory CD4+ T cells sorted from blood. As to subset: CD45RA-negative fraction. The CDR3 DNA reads TGTGCCAGCTCGCCCAACACCGGGGAGCTGTTTTTT. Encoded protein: CASSPNTGELFF. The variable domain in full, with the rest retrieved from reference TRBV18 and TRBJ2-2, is NAGVMQNPRHLVRRRGQEARLRCSPMKGHSHVYWYRQLPEEGLKFMVYLQKENIIDESGMPKERFSAEFPKEGPSILRIQQVVRGDSAAYFCASSPNTGELFFGEGSRLTVL.